Listed here are 11 T cell receptor beta chains from one sample, sequenced in a study of beta chain features in type 1 diabetes. The isolated RNA, all of it, was reverse transcribed, so expressed TCRB transcripts were what got sequenced. Sequencing was performed with immunoSEQ multiplex PCR; in TCRdb, only in-frame clones are kept and a portion is missing. The data contain about 900,000 clones, about a sixth of them singletons. The sample comprised naive CD4+ T cells from blood. The receptors here all came from a woman aged 18 to 35 in good health.

This clone occurred a few times. The chain carries TRBV5-8 and TRBJ2-1; the match to TRBD2 covers 8 bases. The CDR3 contains 15 residues. Germline V gene sequence: CDR1 SGHTS, CDR2 YDEGEE. The V and J ends lost 4 bases and 3 bases, in that order; junction bases with no gene match: 6. As DNA, the CDR3 is TGTGCCAGCAGCGAAACGGGACTAGTCTACAATGAGCAGTTCTTC. Translation gives CASSETGLVYNEQFF.

The chain has TRBV9 and TRBJ2-7; tentatively, D is TRBD1 or TRBD2 (6 bases each). In germline, CDR1 is SGDLS, CDR2 YYNGEE. This CDR3 is 13 amino acids long. The germline V and J ends were trimmed by 2 bases and 7 bases, with 13 bases remaining between them. The chain's CDR3 is CASSVNTGREQYF. The CDR3 DNA reads TGTGCCAGCAGCGTCAATACAGGGAGGGAGCAGTACTTC.

This sequence joins TRBV19 and TRBJ2-2; D gene uncertain. Trimming took off 8 bases at V and 3 bases at J, with 10 bases between the two ends. The CDR3 is 13 residues long. Germline V gene lookup returns CDR1 LNHDA and CDR2 SQIVND (reference sequence). CDR3 DNA sequence: TGTGCCAGTCACATCCGGGACACCGGGGAGCTGTTTTTT. Translating gives CASHIRDTGELFF.

The chain recombines TRBV18 with TRBJ1-3; unclear D gene. Germline loops: CDR1 KGHSH, CDR2 LQKENI. V was cut by 2 bases and J by 1 base, with 12 bases left in between. The CDR3 sequence is 16 residues long. The CDR3 DNA sequence: TGTGCCAGCTCACCAATGTTGGGGAGGTCTGGAAACACCATATATTTT. Its translation is CASSPMLGRSGNTIYF.

Comment on this clone: Other DNA sequences in this sample translate to the same CDR3. The chain links TRBV7-2 to TRBJ2-5; 13 bases align to TRBD2. CDR1 is SGHTA, CDR2 FQGNSA, per germline. The CDR3 runs to 15 residues. The junction had 5 bases not matched to a gene; V was cut back by 5 bases and J by 5 bases. Written as DNA, the CDR3 is TGTGCCAGCAGCCGGACTAGCGGGAGTTGGGAGACCCAGTACTTC. Its translation: CASSRTSGSWETQYF. Supplemented by reference TRBV7-2 and TRBJ2-5, the full variable domain reads GAGVSQSPSNKVTEKGKDVELRCDPISGHTALYWYRQSLGQGLEFLIYFQGNSAPDKSGLPSDRFSAERTGGSVSTLTIQRTQQEDSAVYLCASSRTSGSWETQYFGPGTRLLVL.

In its sample, this clone was seen a few times. This chain links TRBV9 with TRBJ1-1; possible D gene TRBD1, 5 bases. Trimming stripped 2 bases from V and 0 bases from J, with 8 bases between. The CDR3 runs to 14 residues. The germline V gene encodes CDR1 SGDLS and CDR2 YYNGEE. This CDR3 reads CASSVGPLNTEAFF. The CDR3 region has the DNA TGTGCCAGCAGCGTGGGACCCTTGAACACTGAAGCTTTCTTT. The full variable domain, rest sourced from reference TRBV9 and TRBJ1-1, is DSGVTQTPKHLITATGQRVTLRCSPRSGDLSVYWYQQSLDQGLQFLIQYYNGEERAKGNILERFSAQQFPDLHSELNLSSLELGDSALYFCASSVGPLNTEAFFGQGTRLTVV.

This clone was found a few times. This chain connects TRBV6-5 to TRBJ2-1, with 8 bases fitting TRBD1. V shed 5 bases and J 6 bases; nucleotides not matched to a gene: 9. The CDR3 sequence is 15 residues long. The germline V gene encodes CDR1 MNHEY and CDR2 SVGAGI. The CDR3, as DNA: TGTGCCAGCAGTCGGACACAGACAGGGGTCAATGAGCAGTTCTTC. Translation gives CASSRTQTGVNEQFF.

This clone was observed a handful of times. This chain connects TRBV7-2 to TRBJ2-6, with D tentatively TRBD2 (6 bases). The CDR3 loop spans 16 amino acids. Trimming took off 5 bases at V and 4 bases at J, with 15 bases between the two ends. The V gene's germline CDR1 is SGHTA and CDR2 FQGNSA. The DNA for the CDR3 is TGTGCCAGCAGCCCCATGAGCGGGCAAGGGGCCAACGTCCTGACTTTC. Encoded protein: CASSPMSGQGANVLTF.

The chain joins TRBV7-2 to TRBJ2-2; 9 bases are shared with TRBD1. The germline CDR1 and CDR2 sequences are SGHTA and FQGNSA. V dropped 5 bases and J dropped 6; count of bases not matched to a gene: 7. This CDR3 has 15 amino acids. CDR3 amino acids: CASSLRTGVSGELFF. CDR3 nucleotides: TGTGCCAGCAGCCTCCGGACAGGGGTGTCCGGGGAGCTGTTTTTT.

This clone was observed a few times. The chain is built from TRBV2 and TRBJ1-5; TRBD1 aligns across 7 bases. V dropped 7 bases and J dropped 0; count of bases not matched to a gene: 9. CDR1 and CDR2 from the germline V gene are SNHLY and FYNNEI. The CDR3 length is 16 residues. The CDR3 DNA is TGTGCCAGCATTGTAGACAGGGCTTATAGCAATCAGCCCCAGCATTTT. Its protein is CASIVDRAYSNQPQHF.

This clone turned up a few times. V is TRBV7-2 and J is TRBJ1-4; D might be TRBD1 (5 bases). Deletions cut 5 bases from V and 4 bases from J, with 11 bases between. This CDR3 spans 14 amino acids. The germline CDR1 and CDR2 sequences are SGHTA and FQGNSA. The chain's CDR3 is CASSPDSYNEKLFF. In DNA form, the CDR3 reads TGTGCCAGCAGCCCTGACAGCTATAATGAAAAACTGTTTTTT.